One sample yielded the 10 T cell receptor beta chains listed below, sequenced in a study of shared clonotypes between healthy human individuals. TCRdb keeps only in-frame clones here, not all; method: immunoSEQ multiplex PCR. The sample carries about 2.2 million clones, about 93% recorded once. Positively selected for CCR7, the CD45RO-negative cells used as naive CD8 cells excluded terminally differentiated effector memory CD45RA+ cells. Sequenced sample: naive CD8+ T cells from PBMCs. The receptors here all came from a man younger than 30 in good health. Some clones in this sample may be carry-over from other donors' samples.

This chain uses TRBV7-9 with TRBJ2-2; 12 bases line up with TRBD2. Losses at the gene ends were 5 bases for V and 4 bases for J; bases not matched to a gene: 5. The germline CDR1 and CDR2 sequences are SEHNR and FQNEAQ (reference sequence). This CDR3 has 16 residues. CDR3 sequence: CASSATSGSFTGELFF. CDR3 in DNA: TGTGCCAGCAGCGCGACTAGCGGGAGCTTCACCGGGGAGCTGTTTTTT. The full variable domain, its missing parts supplied by reference TRBV7-9 and TRBJ2-2, is DTGVSQNPRHKITKRGQNVTFRCDPISEHNRLYWYRQTLGQGPEFLTYFQNEAQLEKSRLLSDRFSAERPKGSFSTLEIQRTEQGDSAMYLCASSATSGSFTGELFFGEGSRLTVL.

This clone was recorded once. The chain recombines TRBV7-9 with TRBJ2-2; TRBD1 is a possible D gene (6 bases). V lost 2 bases and J 0 bases, leaving 10 bases between the germline ends. The CDR3 is 16 residues long. Per the germline V gene, CDR1 is SEHNR and CDR2 is FQNEAQ (reference sequence). CDR3 amino acids: CASSLPGHSNTGELFF. The CDR3 nucleotides are TGTGCCAGCAGCTTACCGGGACACTCGAACACCGGGGAGCTGTTTTTT.

As to this clone: Other DNA sequences in the same sample also yield this CDR3. V gene TRBV9 combines with J gene TRBJ2-7; maybe TRBD2 (6 bases). Per the germline V gene, CDR1 is SGDLS and CDR2 is YYNGEE. There are 14 residues in the CDR3. The ends were cut back, 0 bases at V and 4 bases at J, with 11 bases in the middle. CDR3 nucleotide sequence: TGTGCCAGCAGCGTAGCGGGAGAAGGTTACGAGCAGTACTTC. The encoded protein is CASSVAGEGYEQYF.

The V and J genes are TRBV14 and TRBJ2-1, with D possibly being TRBD2 (6 bases). The V end lost 3 bases, the J end lost 0 bases, and 12 bases lay between the germline ends. CDR1 is SGHDN, CDR2 FVKESK, per germline. The CDR3 totals 16 residues. CDR3 amino acids: CASSQARAGSYNEQFF. CDR3 DNA: TGTGCCAGCAGCCAGGCCCGAGCGGGCTCCTACAATGAGCAGTTCTTC.

This chain connects TRBV9 to TRBJ2-1; D is possibly TRBD1 (5 bases). The V end was cut by 4 bases, the J end by 9 bases, with 11 bases between. CDR1 and CDR2 (germline): SGDLS, YYNGEE. This CDR3 has 12 amino acids. CDR3 DNA sequence: TGTGCCAGCAGCTCGGACATGGCTGAGCAGTTCTTC. It is translated as CASSSDMAEQFF.

V is TRBV7-9 and J is TRBJ2-2, with a tentative D call TRBD2 (6 bases). The V gene lost 5 bases and the J gene lost 0 bases, with 13 bases spanning the gap. This CDR3 spans 16 amino acids. Germline V gene sequence: CDR1 SEHNR, CDR2 FQNEAQ (reference sequence). The CDR3 DNA sequence: TGTGCCAGCAGCGGGAGACTAGACGCGAACACCGGGGAGCTGTTTTTT. Protein sequence: CASSGRLDANTGELFF.

The chain combines TRBV6-5 with TRBJ2-5; 9 bases are shared with TRBD1. Germline V gene lookup returns CDR1 MNHEY and CDR2 SVGAGI. The CDR3 length is 14 residues. Trimming took 1 base from V and 7 from J; bases not matched to a gene: 4. In DNA form, the CDR3 reads TGTGCCAGCAGTTACTACGGGACAGGGTGGACCCAGTACTTC. This sequence encodes CASSYYGTGWTQYF.

The V call is TRBV29-1, the J call TRBJ2-7, with 7 positions matching TRBD2. The CDR3 runs 14 residues. Germline V gives CDR1 SQVTM, CDR2 ANQGSEA. V lost 4 bases to trimming and J lost 2 bases; unmatched junction nucleotides: 8. Written as DNA, the CDR3 is TGCAGCGTTGGTGGGGCTAGCGGAACCTACGAGCAGTACTTC. As protein: CSVGGASGTYEQYF.

V and J are TRBV18 and TRBJ1-4; D might be TRBD1 (5 bases). Germline assignment: CDR1 KGHSH and CDR2 LQKENI. This CDR3 comprises 18 residues. Trimming removed 6 bases from V and 0 bases from J, with 20 bases in between. CDR3 sequence reads: CASSQYKTDRTTNEKLFF. Here the CDR3 DNA reads TGTGCCAGCTCGCAATATAAGACAGACCGAACAACTAATGAAAAACTGTTTTTT.

The rearrangement links TRBV21-1 to TRBJ1-1. TRBV21-1 is marked as a pseudogene. The CDR3 is made up of 13 amino acids. CDR3 region: CAESGAFNTEAFF. The DNA for the CDR3 is TGTGCCGAATCGGGGGCTTTCAACACTGAAGCTTTCTTT.